A single T cell receptor (beta chain) is shown here with its context. cDNA came from around 0.5 to 1 ug RNA primed by random hexamers. The CDR3 of TCR beta was amplified by immunoSEQ multiplex PCR across 54 Vbeta and 13 Jbeta. MiXCR, run by TCRdb on the immunoSEQ multiplex PCR reads, gives a single entry per CDR3 protein. The sample holds under 200,000 distinct CDR3 sequences, more than 90% seen once. These data belong to a study of CD8 T cells in Susac syndrome. Study-wide context: Eight of the sequenced Susac syndrome patients were in remission, and more than 5 had active disease.

Trimming shortened V by 6 bases and J by 8 bases, and 14 bases separated the two germline ends. The CDR3 has 13 amino acids. The origin of this receptor is a human donor with Susac syndrome. The chain carries TRBV12-3 or TRBV12-4 and TRBJ2-1; a weak D match, TRBD1 (6 bases). The material sequenced was CD4+ T cells from PBMCs. The CDR3 reads CASRRDISDEQFF. CDR3 coding DNA: TGTGCCAGCAGGAGGGACATTTCCGATGAGCAGTTCTTC.